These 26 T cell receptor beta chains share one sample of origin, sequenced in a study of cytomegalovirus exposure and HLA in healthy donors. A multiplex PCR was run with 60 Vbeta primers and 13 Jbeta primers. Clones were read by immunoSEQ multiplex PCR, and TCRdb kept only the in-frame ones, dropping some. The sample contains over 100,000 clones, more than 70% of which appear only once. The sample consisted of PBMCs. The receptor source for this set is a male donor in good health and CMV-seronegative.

This chain's CDR3 is CASSTDRSDGYTF. The CDR3 nucleotides read TGTGCCAGCAGCACCGACAGGTCCGATGGCTACACCTTC. The chain joins TRBV6-1 to TRBJ1-2, with D maybe TRBD1 (6 bases). CDR1 is MNHNS, CDR2 SASEGT, per germline. The CDR3 contains 13 residues. V was clipped by 6 bases and J by 6 bases, with 14 bases between them.

The CDR3 nucleotides read TGTGCCTGGAGTTACCGTATAGGACAGGGGAACATGGAAAAACTGTTTTTT. It specifies CAWSYRIGQGNMEKLFF. The rearrangement joins TRBV30 to TRBJ1-4, with 9 bases matching TRBD1. The CDR3 extends over 17 amino acids. Germline assignment: CDR1 GTSNPN and CDR2 SVGIG (reference sequence). V trimming: 2 bases; J trimming: 8 bases; junction bases outside the gene matches: 15.

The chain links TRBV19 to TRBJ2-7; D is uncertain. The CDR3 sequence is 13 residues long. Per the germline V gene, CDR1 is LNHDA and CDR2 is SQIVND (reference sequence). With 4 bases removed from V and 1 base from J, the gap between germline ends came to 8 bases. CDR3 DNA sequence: TGTGCCAGTAGTAGAACGGTATCCTACGAGCAGTACTTC. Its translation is CASSRTVSYEQYF. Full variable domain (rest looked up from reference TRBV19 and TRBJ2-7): DGGITQSPKYLFRKEGQNVTLSCEQNLNHDAMYWYRQDPGQGLRLIYYSQIVNDFQKGDIAEGYSVSREKKESFPLTVTSAQKNPTAFYLCASSRTVSYEQYFGPGTRLTVT.

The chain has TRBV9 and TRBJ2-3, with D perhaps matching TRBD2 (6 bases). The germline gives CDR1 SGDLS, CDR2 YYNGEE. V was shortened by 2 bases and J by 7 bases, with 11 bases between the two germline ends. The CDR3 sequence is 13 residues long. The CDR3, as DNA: TGTGCCAGCAGCGTCCGCGGGGCATATACGCAGTATTTT. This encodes CASSVRGAYTQYF.

The CDR3 DNA follows: TGTGCCAGCAGCTTAGCGTGGGGGGAAATCGCGAACACCGGGGAGCTGTTTTTT. This translates into CASSLAWGEIANTGELFF. The chain employs TRBV11-1 and TRBJ2-2, with D possibly matching TRBD2 (6 bases). Trimming left V 0 bases short and J 0 bases short, with 14 bases between. In germline, CDR1 is SGHAT, CDR2 FQDESV (reference sequence). The CDR3 extends over 18 amino acids.

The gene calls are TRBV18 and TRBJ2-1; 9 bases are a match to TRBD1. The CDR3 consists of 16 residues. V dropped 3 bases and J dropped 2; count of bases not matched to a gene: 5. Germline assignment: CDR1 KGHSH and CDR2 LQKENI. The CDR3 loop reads CASSPRRQGAYNEQFF. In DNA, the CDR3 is TGTGCCAGCTCACCCCGGAGACAGGGGGCCTACAATGAGCAGTTCTTC.

The CDR3 DNA is TGTGCCAGCAGCCCTTGGGCCCGAACTGGGGATACGCAGTATTTT. It encodes CASSPWARTGDTQYF. V usage is TRBV7-8 and J usage is TRBJ2-3; no firm D call. V was pared by 5 bases and J by 6 bases, with 18 bases between. The CDR3 totals 15 residues. CDR1 and CDR2 (germline): SGHVS, FQNEAQ.

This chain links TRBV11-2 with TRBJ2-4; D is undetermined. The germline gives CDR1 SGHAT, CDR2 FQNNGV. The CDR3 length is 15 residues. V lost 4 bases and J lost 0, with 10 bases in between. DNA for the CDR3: TGTGCCAGCAGCTCCCTCGGCGGAGCCAAAAACATTCAGTACTTC. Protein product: CASSSLGGAKNIQYF.

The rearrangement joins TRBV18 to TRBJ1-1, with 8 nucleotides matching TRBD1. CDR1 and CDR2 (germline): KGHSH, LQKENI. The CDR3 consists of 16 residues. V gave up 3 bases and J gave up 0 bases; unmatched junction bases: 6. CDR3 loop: CASSPPGQVMNTEAFF. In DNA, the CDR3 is TGTGCCAGCTCACCTCCGGGACAGGTTATGAACACTGAAGCTTTCTTT.

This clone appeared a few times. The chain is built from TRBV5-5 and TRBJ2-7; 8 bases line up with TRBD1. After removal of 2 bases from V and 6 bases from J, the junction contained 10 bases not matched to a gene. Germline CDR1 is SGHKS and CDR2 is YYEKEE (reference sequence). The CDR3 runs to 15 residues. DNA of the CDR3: TGTGCCAGCAGCTTTGGTCGACAGGGGAAGAGCGAGCAGTACTTC. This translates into CASSFGRQGKSEQYF.

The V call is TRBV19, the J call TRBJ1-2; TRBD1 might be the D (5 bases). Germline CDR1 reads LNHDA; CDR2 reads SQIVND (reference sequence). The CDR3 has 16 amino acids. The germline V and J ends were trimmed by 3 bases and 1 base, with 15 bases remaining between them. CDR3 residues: CASSMGQALSNYGYTF. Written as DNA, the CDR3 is TGTGCCAGTAGTATGGGGCAGGCGTTGAGTAACTATGGCTACACCTTC.

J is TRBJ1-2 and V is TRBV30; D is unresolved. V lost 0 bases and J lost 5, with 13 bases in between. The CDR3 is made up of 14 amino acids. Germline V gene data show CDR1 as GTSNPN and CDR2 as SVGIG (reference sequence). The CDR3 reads CAWSVQPVGYGYTF. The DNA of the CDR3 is TGTGCCTGGAGTGTACAGCCAGTTGGGTATGGCTACACCTTC.

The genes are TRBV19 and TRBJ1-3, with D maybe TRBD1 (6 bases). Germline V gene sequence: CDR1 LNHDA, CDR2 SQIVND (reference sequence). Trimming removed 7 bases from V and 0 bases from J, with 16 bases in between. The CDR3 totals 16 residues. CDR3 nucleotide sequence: TGTGCCAGTACCCCGACAGGCAGAGGCTCTGGAAACACCATATATTTT. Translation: CASTPTGRGSGNTIYF. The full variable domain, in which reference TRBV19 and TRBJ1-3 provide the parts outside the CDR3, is DGGITQSPKYLFRKEGQNVTLSCEQNLNHDAMYWYRQDPGQGLRLIYYSQIVNDFQKGDIAEGYSVSREKKESFPLTVTSAQKNPTAFYLCASTPTGRGSGNTIYFGEGSWLTVV.

CDR3 bases: TGTGCCAGCTCACCCAACGGACAGAACACTGAAGCTTTCTTT. The encoded protein is CASSPNGQNTEAFF. This sequence joins TRBV18 and TRBJ1-1; the D gene is possibly TRBD1 (5 bases). This CDR3 region has 14 residues. V was shortened by 3 bases and J by 1 base, with 9 bases between the two germline ends. Germline assignment: CDR1 KGHSH and CDR2 LQKENI.

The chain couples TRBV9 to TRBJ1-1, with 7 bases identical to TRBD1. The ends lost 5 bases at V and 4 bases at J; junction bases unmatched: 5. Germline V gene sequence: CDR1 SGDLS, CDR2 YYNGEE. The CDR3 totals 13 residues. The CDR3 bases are TGTGCCAGCAGTACCCAGGGGGTCACTGAAGCTTTCTTT. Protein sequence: CASSTQGVTEAFF.

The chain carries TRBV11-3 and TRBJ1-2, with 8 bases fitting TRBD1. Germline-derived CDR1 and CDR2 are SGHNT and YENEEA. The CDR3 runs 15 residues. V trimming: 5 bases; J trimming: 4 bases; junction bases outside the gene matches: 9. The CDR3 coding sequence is TGTGCCAGCAGCCGATCCGGACAGGGCGTCTATGGCTACACCTTC. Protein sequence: CASSRSGQGVYGYTF.

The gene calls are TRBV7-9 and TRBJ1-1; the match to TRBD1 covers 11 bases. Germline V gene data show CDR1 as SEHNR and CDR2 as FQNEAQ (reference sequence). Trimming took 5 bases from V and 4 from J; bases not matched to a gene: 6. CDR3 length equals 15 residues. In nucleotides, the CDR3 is TGTGCCAGCAGCGAGACCGGGACAGGGGGCACTGAAGCTTTCTTT. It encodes CASSETGTGGTEAFF.

Here the CDR3 reads CASSRTDLNSPLHF. The CDR3 DNA is TGTGCCAGCTCACGGACAGACCTTAATTCACCCCTCCACTTT. J is TRBJ1-6 and V is TRBV18, with D possibly TRBD1 on 6 matching bases. The V end lost 4 bases, the J end lost 6 bases, and 10 bases lay between the germline ends. This CDR3 region has 14 residues. Germline CDR1 reads KGHSH; CDR2 reads LQKENI.

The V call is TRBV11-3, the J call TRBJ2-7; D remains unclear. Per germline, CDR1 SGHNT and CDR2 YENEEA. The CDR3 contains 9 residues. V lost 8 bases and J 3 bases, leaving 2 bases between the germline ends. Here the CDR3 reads CASHYEQYF. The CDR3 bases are TGTGCCAGCCACTACGAGCAGTACTTC.

The CDR3 nucleotides are TGTGCCAGCAGCTTAATGGGACTAGAGGCAGATACGCAGTATTTT. It translates to CASSLMGLEADTQYF. The chain is built from TRBV7-2 and TRBJ2-3; 8 bases fit TRBD2. The CDR3 sequence is 15 residues long. With V trimmed by 2 bases and J by 4 bases, 5 bases remained unmatched. Germline loops: CDR1 SGHTA, CDR2 FQGNSA.

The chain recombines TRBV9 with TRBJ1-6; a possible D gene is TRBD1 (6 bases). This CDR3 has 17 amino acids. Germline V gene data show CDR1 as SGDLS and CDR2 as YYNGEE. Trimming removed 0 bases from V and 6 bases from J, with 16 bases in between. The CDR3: CASSVDLGQRPNSPLHF. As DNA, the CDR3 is TGTGCCAGCAGCGTAGATCTAGGACAGCGCCCTAATTCACCCCTCCACTTT.

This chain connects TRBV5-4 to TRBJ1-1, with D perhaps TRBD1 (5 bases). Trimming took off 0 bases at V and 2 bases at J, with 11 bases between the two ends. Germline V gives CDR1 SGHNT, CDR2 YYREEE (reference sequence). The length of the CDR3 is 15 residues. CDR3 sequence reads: CASSLVRGGNTEAFF. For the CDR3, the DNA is TGTGCCAGCAGCTTGGTGCGGGGGGGAAACACTGAAGCTTTCTTT.

The chain's CDR3 is CASSPSEQGVGETQYF. CDR3 bases: TGTGCCAGCTCACCAAGCGAACAGGGGGTAGGAGAGACCCAGTACTTC. The chain recombines TRBV18 with TRBJ2-5; 8 bases are shared with TRBD1. J was trimmed by 4 bases and V by 2 bases; bases with no gene match: 9. The CDR3 runs to 16 residues. The germline CDR1 and CDR2 sequences are KGHSH and LQKENI.

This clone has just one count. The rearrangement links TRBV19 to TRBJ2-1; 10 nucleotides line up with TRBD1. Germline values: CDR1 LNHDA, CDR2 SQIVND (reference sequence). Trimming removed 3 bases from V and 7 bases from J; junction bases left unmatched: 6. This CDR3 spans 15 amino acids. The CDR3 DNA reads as TGTGCCAGTAGTATTCGACAGGGGGCAAGAAATGAGCAGTTCTTC. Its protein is CASSIRQGARNEQFF. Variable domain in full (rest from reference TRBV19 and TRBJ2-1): DGGITQSPKYLFRKEGQNVTLSCEQNLNHDAMYWYRQDPGQGLRLIYYSQIVNDFQKGDIAEGYSVSREKKESFPLTVTSAQKNPTAFYLCASSIRQGARNEQFFGPGTRLTVL.

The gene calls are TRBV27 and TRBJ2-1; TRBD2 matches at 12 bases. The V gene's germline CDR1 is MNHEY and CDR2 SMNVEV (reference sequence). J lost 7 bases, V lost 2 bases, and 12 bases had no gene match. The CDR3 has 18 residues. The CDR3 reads CASSLIPPLAGGKNEQFF. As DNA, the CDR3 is TGTGCCAGCAGTTTAATCCCCCCCCTAGCGGGGGGGAAGAATGAGCAGTTCTTC.

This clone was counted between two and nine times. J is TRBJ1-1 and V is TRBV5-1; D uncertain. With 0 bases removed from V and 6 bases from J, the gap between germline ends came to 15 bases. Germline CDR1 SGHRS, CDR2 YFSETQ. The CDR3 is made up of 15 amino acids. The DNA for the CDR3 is TGCGCCAGCAGCTTGGGAGGGCAGGATGGGCCTGAAGCTTTCTTT. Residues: CASSLGGQDGPEAFF.